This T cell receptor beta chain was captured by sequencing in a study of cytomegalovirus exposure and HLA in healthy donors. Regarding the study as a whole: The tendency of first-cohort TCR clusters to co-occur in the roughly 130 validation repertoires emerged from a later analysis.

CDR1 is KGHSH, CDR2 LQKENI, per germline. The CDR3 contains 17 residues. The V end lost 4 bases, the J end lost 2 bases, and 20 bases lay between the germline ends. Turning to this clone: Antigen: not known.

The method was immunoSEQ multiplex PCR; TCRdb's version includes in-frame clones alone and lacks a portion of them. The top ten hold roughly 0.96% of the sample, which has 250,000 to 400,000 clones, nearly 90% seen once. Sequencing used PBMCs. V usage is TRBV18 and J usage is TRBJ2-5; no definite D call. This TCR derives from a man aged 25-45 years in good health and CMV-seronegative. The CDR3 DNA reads TGTGCCAGCTCACGCACGTACAGCTGGAACTTACAAGAGACCCAGTACTTC. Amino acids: CASSRTYSWNLQETQYF.